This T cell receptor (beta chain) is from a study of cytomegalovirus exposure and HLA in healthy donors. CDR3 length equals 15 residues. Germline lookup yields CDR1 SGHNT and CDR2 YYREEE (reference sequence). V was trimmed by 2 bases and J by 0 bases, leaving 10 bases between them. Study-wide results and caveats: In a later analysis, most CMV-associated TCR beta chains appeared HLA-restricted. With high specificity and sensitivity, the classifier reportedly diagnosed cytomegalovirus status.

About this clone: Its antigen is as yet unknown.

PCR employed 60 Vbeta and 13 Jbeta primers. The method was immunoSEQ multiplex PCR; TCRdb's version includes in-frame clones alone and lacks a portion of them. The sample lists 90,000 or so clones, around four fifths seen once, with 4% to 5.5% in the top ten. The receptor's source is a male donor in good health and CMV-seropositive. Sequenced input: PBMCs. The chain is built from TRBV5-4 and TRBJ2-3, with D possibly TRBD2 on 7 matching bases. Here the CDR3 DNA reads TGTGCCAGCAGCTTAGGGGGGGGTAGCACAGATACGCAGTATTTT. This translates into CASSLGGGSTDTQYF. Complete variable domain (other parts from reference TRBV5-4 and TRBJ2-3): ETGVTQSPTHLIKTRGQQVTLRCSSQSGHNTVSWYQQALGQGPQFIFQYYREEENGRGNFPPRFSGLQFPNYSSELNVNALELDDSALYLCASSLGGGSTDTQYFGPGTRLTVL.